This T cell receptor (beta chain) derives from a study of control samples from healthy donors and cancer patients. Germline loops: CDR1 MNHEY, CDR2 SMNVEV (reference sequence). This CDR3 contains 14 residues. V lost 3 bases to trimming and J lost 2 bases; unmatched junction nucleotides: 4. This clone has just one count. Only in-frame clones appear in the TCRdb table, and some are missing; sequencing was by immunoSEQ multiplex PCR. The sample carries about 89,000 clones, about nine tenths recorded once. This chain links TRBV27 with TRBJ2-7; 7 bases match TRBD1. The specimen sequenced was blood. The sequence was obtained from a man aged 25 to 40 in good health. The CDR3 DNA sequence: TGTGCCAGCAGTTTGAACAGGGGAGCCTACGAGCAGTACGTC. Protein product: CASSLNRGAYEQYV.